The following is a T cell receptor (beta chain) sequence with its context. Its antigen is still unknown. No much larger clone exists at a distance of one base, and base qualities are not known. Patients with autoimmune disease history or receiving systemic immunosuppression were excluded from the trial. Peripheral blood for TCR sequencing was collected from all dose cohorts at baseline, on cycle 4 day 1, and on cycle 7 day 1. The samples were drawn from a first-in-human, open-label, multicenter phase I dose-escalation trial of ivuxolimab. The trial enrolled adults with locally advanced or metastatic head and neck squamous cell, hepatocellular, melanoma or renal cell carcinoma. Before TCR sequencing, CD4+ and CD8+ T cells were separately sorted from peripheral blood. V loses 6 bases of germline sequence and J loses 0 bases, and the interval between the two ends is 12 bases. CDR1 is given as SEHNR and CDR2 as FQNEAQ, both from the germline V gene (reference sequence). From the cysteine up to the phenylalanine, the CDR3 has a length of 16 residues. Of the read, only the CDR3 DNA is kept; its 48 bases are in frame from base 1.

Genomic DNA was isolated from the sorted cells so that the TCRbeta CDR3 region could be sequenced. The immunoSEQ Assay was used for sequencing of TCRbeta CDR3 regions. TCRdb limited this immuneACCESS table to in-frame rearrangements with V and J called. A share of clones is missing; checked studies link under half to unresolved V genes, and the rest is unexplained. In all, the sample holds about 62,000 clones, and around 90% of those were seen once. More than 5% of the sample is in the top ten clones. The entry originates in a study of OX40 agonist ivuxolimab in advanced cancers. Looking at the study overall: Ivuxolimab was an agonistic, fully human IgG2 monoclonal antibody directed against OX40 (CD134), a costimulatory receptor. Of the approximately 50 dose-escalation patients, hepatocellular carcinoma was present in 19, melanoma in around 15, renal cell carcinoma in 9 and head and neck cancer in 9. The purpose of peripheral TCRbeta sequencing was to test whether ivuxolimab changed TCR sequence diversity and led to clonal T-cell expansion. Intravenous ivuxolimab was administered to patients every 2 weeks at six dose levels: 0.01, 0.1, 0.3, 1.5, 3 and 10 mg/kg. The paper reports the monotherapy dose-escalation portion (N = 52 patients) of the phase I ivuxolimab trial. Patients were allowed to have had prior anti-PD-1, anti-PD-L1 or anti-CTLA-4 therapy, and 40% of the dose-escalation patients had previously received checkpoint inhibitors. The dose-escalation cohort was about 86% male with a mean age of about 65 years, ranging from roughly 23 to 79. Partial responses occurred in three dose-escalation patients: two with cutaneous melanoma and one with hepatocellular carcinoma.

Points the paper makes about the study in general: After ivuxolimab, expanded clones were on average more numerous among CD8+ T cells than among CD4+ T cells. Partial responders in the 0.1-3.0 mg/kg groups had among the lowest normalized peripheral clonal expansion, especially among CD8+ T cells. At doses of 0.1 to 3.0 mg/kg, clonal expansion of both CD4+ and CD8+ blood T cells was observed from baseline to week 6. Low levels of normalized T-cell clonal expansion were also seen in some patients who did not respond. Which antigens the clonally expanded peripheral T cells were specific for was not determined.

The clonotype was recovered from an adult with an advanced solid tumor such as melanoma, head and neck, liver or kidney cancer. The sequence joins TRBV7-9 to TRBJ2-6; a weak D assignment points to TRBD2 (5 bases agree). Material: CD4+ or CD8+ T cells sorted from blood, obtained in a trial of the OX40 agonist ivuxolimab. The DNA reads as follows: TGTGCCAGCAGTCAATCCCGGGGCTCTGGGGCCAACGTCCTGACTTTC. It codes for CASSQSRGSGANVLTF. The entire variable domain, with the stretches around the CDR3 drawn from the reference TRBV7-9 and TRBJ2-6 proteins, is DTGVSQNPRHKITKRGQNVTFRCDPISEHNRLYWYRQTLGQGPEFLTYFQNEAQLEKSRLLSDRFSAERPKGSFSTLEIQRTEQGDSAMYLCASSQSRGSGANVLTFGAGSRLTVL.